This TCR beta chain was identified in a study of T cell responses to AZD1222 COVID-19 vaccine. Whole-study findings and limits: There were repertoire samples only from the period after the peak T cell response.

Worth noting for this clone: The target antigen is unknown.

The V gene end was trimmed by 7 bases and the J gene end by 6 bases; junction bases not matched to a gene: 2. The CDR3 runs 12 residues. TCRdb's copy holds only in-frame clones and misses some; the assay was immunoSEQ multiplex PCR. The sample lists approximately 140,000 clones; around 83% were seen once. The material sequenced was peripheral blood, taken on day 0 of MenACWY control vaccination. V gene TRBV12-3 or TRBV12-4 combines with J gene TRBJ1-2; 10 positions agree with TRBD1. This sequence was found in an adult in good health. The CDR3 nucleotides read TGTGCCAGCATCGGGACAGGGGATGGCTACACCTTC. It is translated as CASIGTGDGYTF.